Shown below are 5 T cell receptor beta chains from a single sample sequenced in a study of blood T cell repertoires in COVID-19 (dated by TCRdb to 2020 to 2021). The library was produced with the immunoSEQ multiplex PCR assay. Not all clones reach the TCRdb copy of this immuneACCESS table, which keeps in-frame sequences only. Checked studies attribute under half of the gap to unresolved V genes and leave the rest unexplained. This sample holds roughly 29,000 clones; 87% were observed only once. Jointly, the top ten make up 9.3% of the sample. Sample: peripheral blood. Source of these receptors: a human donor in a cohort sampled during active COVID-19.

The chain combines TRBV18 with TRBJ1-3; a weak D match, TRBD1 (5 bases). The CDR3 totals 19 residues. The germline V gene encodes CDR1 KGHSH and CDR2 LQKENI. Trimming cost V 4 bases and J 0 bases, with 22 bases left between them. CDR3 DNA: TGTGCCAGCTCACGGTGGGGGGACGGCCCAATAATCTCTGGAAACACCATATATTTT. This gives the protein CASSRWGDGPIISGNTIYF.

The chain employs TRBV30 and TRBJ1-1; D not resolved. V lost 2 bases and J lost 1, with 8 bases in between. In germline, CDR1 is GTSNPN, CDR2 SVGIG (reference sequence). This CDR3 comprises 13 residues. CDR3: CAWSFPRNTEAFF. The CDR3, as DNA: TGTGCCTGGAGTTTTCCGCGGAACACTGAAGCTTTCTTT.

The genes are TRBV2 and TRBJ2-3; 16 nucleotides align to TRBD2. This CDR3 spans 18 amino acids. V dropped 1 base and J dropped 4; count of bases not matched to a gene: 5. The germline CDR1 and CDR2 sequences are SNHLY and FYNNEI. The CDR3 loop reads CASSEGGLAGGLSDTQYF. The CDR3 DNA is TGTGCCAGCAGTGAAGGGGGACTAGCGGGAGGGCTGTCAGATACGCAGTATTTT.

The chain is built from TRBV19 and TRBJ1-1; no clear D. CDR3 size: 13 residues. V lost 5 bases and J lost 2, with 9 bases in between. Germline V gives CDR1 LNHDA, CDR2 SQIVND (reference sequence). CDR3 residues: CASSDNRNTEAFF. The CDR3 nucleotides are TGTGCCAGTAGTGACAATCGAAACACTGAAGCTTTCTTT.

The chain carries TRBV5-1 and TRBJ1-2, with D possibly being TRBD1 (5 bases). CDR3 length: 14 residues. V was trimmed by 1 base and J by 8 bases, leaving 15 bases between them. Germline V CDR1 and CDR2: SGHRS, YFSETQ. The CDR3 spells CASSLSSGIGGYTF. CDR3 nucleotide sequence: TGCGCCAGCAGCTTGTCGTCAGGGATCGGAGGCTACACCTTC.